The 21 T cell receptor beta chains below come from one sample, sequenced in a study of T cells expressing NK-cell markers. TCRdb re-analyzed the 5' RACE reads; it lists each CDR3 protein once, without DNA. In all, the sample yields about 370,000 distinct CDR3 sequences. Material for sequencing was blood T cells: a sorted CD56 or NKG2C T cell subset, CD4+ or CD8+ T cells, or bulk PBMC T cells (not recorded which). The receptor set was obtained from a woman aged 45-65 years in good health.

The chain is built from TRBV6-4 and TRBJ2-6; the D call of TRBD1 rests on TCRdb alone, since no DNA is present to check it. The CDR3 has 18 residues. CDR1 and CDR2 from the germline V gene are MRHNA and SNTAGT. This CDR3 reads CARELSGQGVSGANVLTF.

V is TRBV6-5 and J is TRBJ2-7. CDR1 and CDR2 (germline): MNHEY, SVGAGI. The CDR3 has 15 amino acids. The CDR3 spells CASSYSSSGSYEQYF.

The genes are TRBV5-5 and TRBJ2-3. The CDR3 sequence is 14 residues long. The germline gives CDR1 SGHKS, CDR2 YYEKEE (reference sequence). This CDR3 is CASSLWDSTDTQYF.

V usage is TRBV5-5 and J usage is TRBJ2-5. Germline V gene sequence: CDR1 SGHKS, CDR2 YYEKEE (reference sequence). The CDR3 contains 15 residues. The CDR3 protein is CASNQRVGPQETQYF.

The CDR3 sequence is CASSFLGLAGGGDTQYF. The chain links TRBV4-1 to TRBJ2-3; TCRdb's D call, TRBD2, is unchecked because there is no DNA. Looked up from germline, CDR1 is MGHRA and CDR2 is YSYEKL. CDR3 length: 17 residues.

The J gene is TRBJ2-5, the V gene TRBV5-1; as DNA is missing, the TRBD2 call by TCRdb cannot be tested. CDR3 length: 14 residues. Germline CDR1 reads SGHRS; CDR2 reads YFSETQ. CDR3 protein: CASSSPGGQETQYF.

The CDR3 spells CASSHLAAPYNEQFF. The rearrangement uses TRBV11-2 and TRBJ2-1; TCRdb's assignment of TRBD2 cannot be checked, as there is no DNA. The germline gives CDR1 SGHAT, CDR2 FQNNGV. The CDR3 contains 15 residues. Complete variable domain (other parts from reference TRBV11-2 and TRBJ2-1): EAGVAQSPRYKIIEKRQSVAFWCNPISGHATLYWYQQILGQGPKLLIQFQNNGVVDDSQLPKDRFSAERLKGVDSTLKIQPAKLEDSAVYLCASSHLAAPYNEQFFGPGTRLTVL.

The CDR3 protein is CASGLISGPYQETQYF. This chain uses TRBV12-5 with TRBJ2-5; TCRdb designates TRBD1, a call that cannot be tested without DNA. The CDR3 totals 16 residues. Germline lookup yields CDR1 LGHNT and CDR2 FRNRAP.

The chain combines TRBV15 with TRBJ1-5. This CDR3 contains 15 residues. Germline assignment: CDR1 LNHNV and CDR2 YYDKDF (reference sequence). The CDR3 reads CATSRDRRYNQPQHF.

The chain couples TRBV29-1 to TRBJ2-1; as DNA is missing, the TRBD1 call by TCRdb cannot be tested. The CDR3 sequence is 12 residues long. Germline loops: CDR1 SQVTM, CDR2 ANQGSEA. CDR3 in amino acids: CSTLNRDNEQFF.

The chain links TRBV25-1 to TRBJ1-2. Germline assignment: CDR1 MGHDK and CDR2 SYGVNS. The CDR3 spans 13 residues. This CDR3 reads CASSEYGFYGYTF.

The gene calls are TRBV5-6 and TRBJ2-2. Germline CDR1 SGHDT, CDR2 YYEEEE. The CDR3 contains 16 residues. CDR3 sequence reads: CASSALGTTNTGELFF. The full variable domain, in which reference TRBV5-6 and TRBJ2-2 provide the parts outside the CDR3, is DAGVTQSPTHLIKTRGQQVTLRCSPKSGHDTVSWYQQALGQGPQFIFQYYEEEERQRGNFPDRFSGHQFPNYSSELNVNALLLGDSALYLCASSALGTTNTGELFFGEGSRLTVL.

This sequence joins TRBV12-3 or TRBV12-4 and TRBJ2-1; with no DNA, the TCRdb D assignment of TRBD2 cannot be verified. CDR3 length: 16 residues. The CDR3 reads CASRPRPGGGRTEQFF.

The J gene is TRBJ2-1, the V gene TRBV20-1. This CDR3 has 14 residues. Germline values: CDR1 DFQATT, CDR2 SNEGSKA (reference sequence). The CDR3: CSASDKDSYNEQFF.

The rearrangement uses TRBV29-1 and TRBJ2-7. The germline V gene encodes CDR1 SQVTM and CDR2 ANQGSEA. This CDR3 is built from 11 residues. The CDR3 is CSVLTIYEQYF.

The rearrangement joins TRBV5-6 to TRBJ2-2; the TRBD2 assignment by TCRdb is unverifiable without DNA. The CDR3 contains 17 residues. Germline CDR1 and CDR2: SGHDT and YYEEEE. The CDR3 protein is CASSFPSAAGGVRELFF.

The chain employs TRBV12-3 or TRBV12-4 and TRBJ2-3. The CDR3 has 13 amino acids. This CDR3 is CASSSVGSDTQYF.

The chain's CDR3 is CASSGTSGLSYNEQFF. V gene TRBV7-6 combines with J gene TRBJ2-1; lacking DNA, the TRBD2 call made by TCRdb goes unchecked. The CDR3 covers 16 residues. The V gene's germline CDR1 is SGHVS and CDR2 FNYEAQ.

The V call is TRBV6-1, the J call TRBJ2-7; as DNA is missing, the TRBD1 call by TCRdb cannot be tested. Germline V gene data show CDR1 as MNHNS and CDR2 as SASEGT. The CDR3 is made up of 14 amino acids. This CDR3 reads CASPPPGVVYEQYF.

The V gene is TRBV2, the J gene TRBJ2-6; TCRdb's D call, TRBD1, is unchecked because there is no DNA. This CDR3 region has 17 residues. CDR1 SNHLY and CDR2 FYNNEI come from the germline V gene. This CDR3 reads CASIQGQGARGANVLTF.

The rearrangement links TRBV29-1 to TRBJ2-3; the D gene TCRdb calls, TRBD1, cannot be checked with no DNA. From germline, CDR1 is SQVTM and CDR2 ANQGSEA. The length of the CDR3 is 14 residues. CDR3 sequence: CSVEDEAGTDTQYF.